Each of the 25 T cell receptor beta chains below was sequenced from the same sample in a study of cytomegalovirus exposure and HLA in healthy donors. PCR amplification relied on 60 Vbeta primers (plus 13 Jbeta primers). Libraries were prepared by immunoSEQ multiplex PCR; TCRdb keeps only in-frame clonotypes and omits some of them. The sample contains fewer than 200,000 clones, roughly two thirds of which appear only once. Sequencing was done on a sample of PBMCs. These receptors were taken from a woman aged 18-29 years in good health and CMV-seropositive.

This clone is a singleton in its sample. The chain couples TRBV7-2 to TRBJ1-2; tentative D call: TRBD1 (6 bases). CDR3 length equals 14 residues. Trimming shortened V by 1 base and J by 6 bases, and 12 bases separated the two germline ends. Germline assignment: CDR1 SGHTA and CDR2 FQGNSA. CDR3 amino acids: CASSLVGGQDGYTF. The CDR3 DNA is TGTGCCAGCAGCTTAGTTGGGGGCCAGGATGGCTACACCTTC.

V is TRBV19 and J is TRBJ1-1, with 7 bases matching TRBD1. From germline, CDR1 is LNHDA and CDR2 SQIVND (reference sequence). The CDR3 covers 14 residues. Trimming removed 5 bases from V and 3 bases from J; junction bases left unmatched: 6. CDR3 nucleotides: TGTGCCAGTAGTGAACAGGGGTGGGACACTGAAGCTTTCTTT. It yields the protein CASSEQGWDTEAFF. The entire variable domain, with the rest obtained from reference TRBV19 and TRBJ1-1, is as follows: DGGITQSPKYLFRKEGQNVTLSCEQNLNHDAMYWYRQDPGQGLRLIYYSQIVNDFQKGDIAEGYSVSREKKESFPLTVTSAQKNPTAFYLCASSEQGWDTEAFFGQGTRLTVV.

This clone was counted between two and nine times. CDR3 in amino acids: CASSYDTGWYEQYF. CDR3 coding DNA: TGTGCCAGCAGCTATGATACAGGGTGGTACGAGCAGTACTTC. The rearrangement joins TRBV11-2 to TRBJ2-7, with D possibly being TRBD1 (6 bases). The CDR3 loop spans 14 amino acids. Germline V gene lookup returns CDR1 SGHAT and CDR2 FQNNGV. V shed 4 bases and J shed 4 bases, with 14 bases lying between them. The whole variable domain, filled in from reference TRBV11-2 and TRBJ2-7, reads EAGVAQSPRYKIIEKRQSVAFWCNPISGHATLYWYQQILGQGPKLLIQFQNNGVVDDSQLPKDRFSAERLKGVDSTLKIQPAKLEDSAVYLCASSYDTGWYEQYFGPGTRLTVT.

The V call is TRBV2, the J call TRBJ2-7; D call uncertain. CDR3 length equals 13 residues. With 7 bases removed from V and 1 base from J, the gap between germline ends came to 11 bases. Looked up from germline, CDR1 is SNHLY and CDR2 is FYNNEI. CDR3: CASTEVESYEQYF. CDR3 DNA: TGTGCCAGCACTGAGGTAGAATCCTACGAGCAGTACTTC.

V usage is TRBV2 and J usage is TRBJ2-7, with 9 nucleotides matching TRBD1. CDR3 size: 13 residues. Trimming at V came to 11 bases and at J to 3 bases, leaving 8 bases not matched to a gene. The germline CDR1 and CDR2 sequences are SNHLY and FYNNEI. The CDR3 sequence is CAGRTGDIYEQYF. The CDR3 DNA follows: TGTGCCGGAAGGACAGGGGATATCTACGAGCAGTACTTC.

V usage is TRBV18 and J usage is TRBJ2-2, with 8 nucleotides matching TRBD1. CDR3 size: 16 residues. Germline V lookup: CDR1 KGHSH, CDR2 LQKENI. Unmatched junction bases numbered 9, after V lost 5 bases and J lost 4 bases. This CDR3 reads CASSTDRGQLTGELFF. CDR3 bases: TGTGCCAGCTCAACCGACAGGGGCCAACTCACCGGGGAGCTGTTTTTT. The full variable domain, its missing parts supplied by reference TRBV18 and TRBJ2-2, is NAGVMQNPRHLVRRRGQEARLRCSPMKGHSHVYWYRQLPEEGLKFMVYLQKENIIDESGMPKERFSAEFPKEGPSILRIQQVVRGDSAAYFCASSTDRGQLTGELFFGEGSRLTVL.

Comment on this clone: Germline is not matched at one junction end, which may reflect a read error. Other DNA sequences from this sample encode an identical CDR3 as well. The chain is built from TRBV11-2 and TRBJ1-5, with D tentatively TRBD1 (6 bases). The CDR3 is 13 residues long. Per the germline V gene, CDR1 is SGHAT and CDR2 is FQNNGV. The CDR3 bases are TGTGCCAGCAGTCAAGACAGGAATCAACCCCAGCATTTT. Protein sequence: CASSQDRNQPQHF.

This clone was seen a few times. The chain links TRBV10-3 to TRBJ2-5; 8 nucleotides align to TRBD1. Germline V CDR1 and CDR2: ENHRY, SYGVKD. The J segment lost 2 bases and the V segment lost 4 bases, leaving 0 bases of the junction unmatched. The CDR3 loop spans 13 amino acids. The CDR3 DNA reads as TGTGCCATCAGTGGGACAGGGCAAGAGACCCAGTACTTC. Translated: CAISGTGQETQYF.

This chain uses TRBV19 with TRBJ1-5; perhaps TRBD1 as D (5 bases). Between the trimmed V and J ends, which lost 2 bases and 7 bases, there was a span of 9 bases. Germline assignment: CDR1 LNHDA and CDR2 SQIVND (reference sequence). The CDR3 has 13 amino acids. This CDR3 reads CASSIQGEQPQHF. The CDR3 DNA reads TGTGCCAGTAGTATACAGGGCGAACAGCCCCAGCATTTT.

The chain combines TRBV6-5 with TRBJ2-7, with D perhaps TRBD1 (6 bases). V lost 2 bases, J lost 1 base, and 9 bases lay in between. The CDR3 spans 14 residues. Germline V lookup: CDR1 MNHEY, CDR2 SVGAGI. The CDR3 here is CASSYARGSYEQYF. CDR3 nucleotide sequence: TGTGCCAGCAGTTACGCCAGGGGATCCTACGAGCAGTACTTC.

V gene TRBV28 combines with J gene TRBJ1-1; a possible D gene is TRBD1 (6 bases). This CDR3 has 16 residues. V was pared by 4 bases and J by 3 bases, with 18 bases between. From germline, CDR1 is MDHEN and CDR2 SYDVKM. CDR3 sequence reads: CASSSGFRGSDTEAFF. In DNA form, the CDR3 reads TGTGCCAGCAGTTCCGGATTCAGGGGATCGGACACTGAAGCTTTCTTT.

In the case of this clone: A junction boundary mismatches the germline segment, possibly from a read error. This sequence joins TRBV6-6 and TRBJ2-1, with 11 bases aligning to TRBD1. The CDR3 contains 15 residues. CDR1 is MNHNY and CDR2 is SVGAGI in the germline V gene (reference sequence). Written as DNA, the CDR3 is TGTGCCAGCAGTCCGACCGGGACAGGGGGGAATGGGCAGTTCTTC. The encoded protein is CASSPTGTGGNGQFF.

The chain carries TRBV7-3 and TRBJ2-1; 9 nucleotides line up with TRBD1. Germline CDR1 and CDR2: SGHTA and FQGTGA. The CDR3 sequence is 15 residues long. Trimming at V came to 1 base and at J to 7 bases, leaving 5 bases not matched to a gene. The CDR3 protein is CASSLMGQGGNEQFF. The CDR3, as DNA: TGTGCCAGCAGCTTAATGGGACAGGGCGGTAATGAGCAGTTCTTC.

This clone was seen more than once but under ten times. This chain uses TRBV6-4 with TRBJ2-2, with 11 bases aligning to TRBD2. J lost 4 bases, V lost 5 bases, and 6 bases had no gene match. In germline, CDR1 is MRHNA, CDR2 SNTAGT. The CDR3 runs 16 residues. The CDR3 loop is CASSPSGGLGTGELFF. The CDR3 bases are TGTGCCAGCAGTCCTAGCGGGGGGCTAGGCACCGGGGAGCTGTTTTTT.

The chain has TRBV29-1 and TRBJ1-2; D possibly corresponds to TRBD1 (6 bases). This CDR3 contains 13 residues. Trimming left V 6 bases short and J 4 bases short, with 15 bases between. The V gene's germline CDR1 is SQVTM and CDR2 ANQGSEA. CDR3 residues: CSVATGSIYGYTF. The CDR3 nucleotides are TGCAGCGTGGCTACAGGGTCCATCTATGGCTACACCTTC.

Concerning this clone: One end of the junction does not line up with germline, which may come from a read error. V and J are TRBV6-5 and TRBJ2-2; TRBD1 matches 7 bases. The germline gives CDR1 MNHEY, CDR2 SVGAGI. This CDR3 has 15 residues. The CDR3 region has the DNA TGTACCAGCAGATTCGGGACAGTTACTCCCGGGGAGCTGTTTTTT. This sequence encodes CTSRFGTVTPGELFF.

The chain combines TRBV23-1 with TRBJ2-5; the match to TRBD2 covers 11 bases. TRBV23-1 is sorted into the ORF group, with uncertain function. This CDR3 region has 17 residues. V lost 0 bases and J lost 5; bases outside the gene matches: 8. This CDR3 is CASSQSELAGAEETQYF. The DNA for the CDR3 is TGCGCCAGCAGTCAATCTGAACTAGCGGGGGCCGAGGAGACCCAGTACTTC.

The chain is built from TRBV5-4 and TRBJ1-6, with TRBD1 matching 10 bases. Germline V gives CDR1 SGHNT, CDR2 YYREEE (reference sequence). V lost 4 bases and J lost 10; bases outside the gene matches: 8. The CDR3 is 15 amino acids. This CDR3 reads CASSSPTGGGSPLHF. The CDR3 bases are TGTGCCAGCAGCAGCCCGACAGGGGGCGGATCACCCCTCCACTTT. Based on the CDR3 plus reference TRBV5-4 and TRBJ1-6, the full variable domain is ETGVTQSPTHLIKTRGQQVTLRCSSQSGHNTVSWYQQALGQGPQFIFQYYREEENGRGNFPPRFSGLQFPNYSSELNVNALELDDSALYLCASSSPTGGGSPLHFGNGTRLTVT.

This rearrangement joins TRBV9 to TRBJ1-2; D ambiguous. V lost 0 bases and J 6 bases, leaving 9 bases between the germline ends. This CDR3 is 13 amino acids long. Looked up from germline, CDR1 is SGDLS and CDR2 is YYNGEE. As DNA, the CDR3 is TGTGCCAGCAGCGTAGAAGGGAGCGATGGCTACACCTTC. Its translation is CASSVEGSDGYTF.

The chain uses TRBV4-3 and TRBJ2-6; D gene uncertain. The CDR3 has 14 residues. CDR1 is LGHNA, CDR2 YSLEER, per germline. V was cut by 2 bases and J by 4 bases, with 6 bases left in between. The CDR3 sequence: CASSQFFGANVLTF. The DNA for the CDR3 is TGCGCCAGCAGCCAATTCTTCGGGGCCAACGTCCTGACTTTC.

The chain couples TRBV4-1 to TRBJ2-1, with 12 bases aligning to TRBD2. This CDR3 spans 15 amino acids. Germline CDR1 reads MGHRA; CDR2 reads YSYEKL. V shed 3 bases, J shed 6 bases, and the junction held 3 bases outside the gene matches. This CDR3 reads CASSQLAGGLNEQFF. DNA for the CDR3: TGCGCCAGCAGCCAGCTAGCGGGGGGGCTCAATGAGCAGTTCTTC.

V gene TRBV7-2 combines with J gene TRBJ2-5; 11 nucleotides align to TRBD1. Trimming removed 5 bases from V and 1 base from J; junction bases left unmatched: 3. The CDR3 has 15 amino acids. Looked up from germline, CDR1 is SGHTA and CDR2 is FQGNSA. The CDR3 reads CASSRTGGIQETQYF. In DNA form, the CDR3 reads TGTGCCAGCAGCAGGACAGGGGGCATCCAAGAGACCCAGTACTTC.

V is TRBV5-1 and J is TRBJ2-5; D is perhaps TRBD1 (6 bases). The V end was cut by 6 bases, the J end by 0 bases, with 18 bases between. The CDR3 contains 16 residues. Germline values: CDR1 SGHRS, CDR2 YFSETQ. CDR3 in amino acids: CASTYGRAGDQETQYF. In DNA form, the CDR3 reads TGCGCCAGCACCTATGGTCGGGCAGGGGACCAAGAGACCCAGTACTTC.

Only a few counts were recorded for this clone. V usage is TRBV6-5 and J usage is TRBJ2-3; D is possibly TRBD2 (6 bases). Germline V CDR1 and CDR2: MNHEY, SVGAGI. V dropped 4 bases and J dropped 8 bases, with 19 bases sitting between them. The CDR3 contains 15 residues. CDR3 DNA: TGTGCCAGCAGTTCCCTTAGCGGCGGACAAGTTACGCAGTATTTT. This sequence encodes CASSSLSGGQVTQYF.

V is TRBV5-4 and J is TRBJ2-1; D perhaps matches TRBD2 (5 bases). The CDR3 spans 16 residues. The germline V gene encodes CDR1 SGHNT and CDR2 YYREEE (reference sequence). Trimming pared 4 bases from V and 0 bases from J, leaving 14 bases between. CDR3 nucleotides: TGTGCCAGCAGCCTTTGGTCGGGGAGCTCCTACAATGAGCAGTTCTTC. Translated: CASSLWSGSSYNEQFF.